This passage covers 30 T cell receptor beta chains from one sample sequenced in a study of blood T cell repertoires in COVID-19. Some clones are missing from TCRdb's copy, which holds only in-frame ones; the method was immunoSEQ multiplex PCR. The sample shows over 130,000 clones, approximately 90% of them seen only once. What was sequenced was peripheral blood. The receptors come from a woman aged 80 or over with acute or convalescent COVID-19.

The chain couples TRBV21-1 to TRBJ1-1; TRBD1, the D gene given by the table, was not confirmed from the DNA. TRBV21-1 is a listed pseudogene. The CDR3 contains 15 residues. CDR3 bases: TGTGCCAGCAGCGGCCCGGGACAACCGAACACTGAAGCTTTCTTT. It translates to CASSGPGQPNTEAFF.

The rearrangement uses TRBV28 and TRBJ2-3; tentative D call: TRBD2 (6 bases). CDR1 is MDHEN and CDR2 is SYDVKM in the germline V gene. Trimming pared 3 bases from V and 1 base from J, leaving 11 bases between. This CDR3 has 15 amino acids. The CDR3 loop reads CASSFQWGGTDTQYF. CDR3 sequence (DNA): TGTGCCAGCAGTTTTCAGTGGGGGGGCACAGATACGCAGTATTTT.

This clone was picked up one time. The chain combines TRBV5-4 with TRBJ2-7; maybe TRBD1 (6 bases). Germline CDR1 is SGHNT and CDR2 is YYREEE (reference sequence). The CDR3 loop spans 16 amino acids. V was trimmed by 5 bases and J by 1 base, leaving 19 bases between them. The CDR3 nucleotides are TGTGCCAGCAGGCGCCTAGGGGACACCCGATCCTACGAGCAGTACTTC. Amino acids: CASRRLGDTRSYEQYF.

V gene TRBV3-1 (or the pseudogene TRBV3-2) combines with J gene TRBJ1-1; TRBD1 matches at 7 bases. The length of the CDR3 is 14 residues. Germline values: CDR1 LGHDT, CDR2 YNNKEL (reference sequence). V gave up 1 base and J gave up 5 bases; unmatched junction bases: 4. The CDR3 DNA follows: TGTGCCAGCAGCCAAGTAACAGGGGAGACTGAAGCTTTCTTT. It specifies CASSQVTGETEAFF.

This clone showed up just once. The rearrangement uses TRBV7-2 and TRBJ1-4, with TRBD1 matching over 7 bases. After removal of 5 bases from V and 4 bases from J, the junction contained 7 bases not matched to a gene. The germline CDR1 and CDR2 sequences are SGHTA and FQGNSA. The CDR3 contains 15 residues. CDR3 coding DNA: TGTGCCAGCAGCCACCGACAGGGATATAATGAAAAACTGTTTTTT. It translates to CASSHRQGYNEKLFF.

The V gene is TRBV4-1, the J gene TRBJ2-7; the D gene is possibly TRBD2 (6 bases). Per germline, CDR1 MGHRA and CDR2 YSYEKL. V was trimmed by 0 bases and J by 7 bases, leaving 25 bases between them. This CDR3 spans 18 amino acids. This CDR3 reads CASSQEDPRGNLLGEQYF. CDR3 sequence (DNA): TGCGCCAGCAGCCAAGAAGACCCCCGGGGGAACTTGTTGGGGGAGCAGTACTTC.

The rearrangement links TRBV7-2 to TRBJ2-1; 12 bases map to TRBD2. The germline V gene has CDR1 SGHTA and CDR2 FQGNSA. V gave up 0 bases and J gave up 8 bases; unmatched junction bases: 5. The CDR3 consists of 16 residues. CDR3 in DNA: TGTGCCAGCAGCTTAGCCTCTAGCGGGGGGGCGTATGAGCAGTTCTTC. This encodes CASSLASSGGAYEQFF.

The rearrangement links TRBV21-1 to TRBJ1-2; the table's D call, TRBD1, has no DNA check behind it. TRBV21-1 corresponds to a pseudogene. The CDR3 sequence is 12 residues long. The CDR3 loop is CASKESGLGYTF. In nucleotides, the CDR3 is TGTGCCAGCAAGGAGTCAGGGCTTGGCTACACCTTC.

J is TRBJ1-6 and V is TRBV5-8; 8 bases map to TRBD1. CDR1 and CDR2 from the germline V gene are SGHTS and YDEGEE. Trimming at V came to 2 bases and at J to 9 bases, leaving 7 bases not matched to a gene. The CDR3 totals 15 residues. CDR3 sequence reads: CASSFAQGAGSPLHF. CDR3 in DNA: TGTGCCAGCAGCTTCGCCCAGGGGGCTGGTTCACCCCTCCACTTT.

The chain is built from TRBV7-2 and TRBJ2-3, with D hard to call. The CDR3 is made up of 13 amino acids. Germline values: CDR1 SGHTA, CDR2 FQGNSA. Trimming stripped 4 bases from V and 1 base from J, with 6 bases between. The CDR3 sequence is CASSSPGTDTQYF. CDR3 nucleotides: TGTGCCAGCAGCTCCCCCGGCACAGATACGCAGTATTTT.

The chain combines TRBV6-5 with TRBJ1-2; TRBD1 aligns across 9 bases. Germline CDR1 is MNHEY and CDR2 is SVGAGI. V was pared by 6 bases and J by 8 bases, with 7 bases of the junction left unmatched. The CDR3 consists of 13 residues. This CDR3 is CASRARDRDGYTF. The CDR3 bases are TGTGCCAGCAGGGCTCGGGACAGGGACGGCTACACCTTC.

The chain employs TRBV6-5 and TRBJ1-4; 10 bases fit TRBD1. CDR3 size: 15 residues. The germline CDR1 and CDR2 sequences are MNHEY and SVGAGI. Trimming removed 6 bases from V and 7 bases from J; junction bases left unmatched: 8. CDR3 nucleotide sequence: TGTGCCAGCAGATTGACAGGGGGCCTGGGTGAAAAACTGTTTTTT. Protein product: CASRLTGGLGEKLFF.

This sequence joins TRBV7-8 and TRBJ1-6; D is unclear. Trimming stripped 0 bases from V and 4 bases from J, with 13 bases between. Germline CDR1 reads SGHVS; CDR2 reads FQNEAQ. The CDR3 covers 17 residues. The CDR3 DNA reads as TGTGCCAGCAGCTTAGCTAACCGGGAATTTTATAATTCACCCCTCCACTTT. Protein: CASSLANREFYNSPLHF.

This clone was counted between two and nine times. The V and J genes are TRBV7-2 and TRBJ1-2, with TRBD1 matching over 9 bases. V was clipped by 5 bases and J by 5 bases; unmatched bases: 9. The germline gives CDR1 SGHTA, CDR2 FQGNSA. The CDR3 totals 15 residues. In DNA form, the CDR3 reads TGTGCCAGCAGCATCTGGGGACAGGGAGATTATGGCTACACCTTC. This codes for CASSIWGQGDYGYTF.

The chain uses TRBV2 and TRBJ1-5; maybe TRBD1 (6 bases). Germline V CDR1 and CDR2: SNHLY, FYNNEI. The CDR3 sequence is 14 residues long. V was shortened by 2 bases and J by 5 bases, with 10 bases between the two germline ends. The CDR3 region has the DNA TGTGCCAGCAGTGAATCTACAGGGTATCAGCCCCAGCATTTT. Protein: CASSESTGYQPQHF.

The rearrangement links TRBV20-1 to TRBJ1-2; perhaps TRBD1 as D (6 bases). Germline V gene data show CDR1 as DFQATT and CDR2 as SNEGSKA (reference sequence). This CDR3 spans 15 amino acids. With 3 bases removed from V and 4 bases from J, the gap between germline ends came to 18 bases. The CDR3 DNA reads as TGCAGTGCTAGTGGGGCGCCAGGGGCAGTCTATGGCTACACCTTC. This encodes CSASGAPGAVYGYTF.

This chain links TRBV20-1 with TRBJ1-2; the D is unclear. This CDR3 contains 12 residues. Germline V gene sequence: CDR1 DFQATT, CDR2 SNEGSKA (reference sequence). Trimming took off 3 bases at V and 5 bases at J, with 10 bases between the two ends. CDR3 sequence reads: CSASTARYGYTF. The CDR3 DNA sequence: TGCAGTGCTAGTACGGCTAGATATGGCTACACCTTC.

In nucleotides, the CDR3 is TGTGCCAGCACAAGTCAGGGTACGACTGAAGCTTTCTTT. This codes for CASTSQGTTEAFF. V is TRBV5-8 and J is TRBJ1-1; a weak D match, TRBD1 (5 bases). Trimming cost V 6 bases and J 5 bases, with 14 bases left between them. Germline V gene sequence: CDR1 SGHTS, CDR2 YDEGEE. CDR3 size: 13 residues.

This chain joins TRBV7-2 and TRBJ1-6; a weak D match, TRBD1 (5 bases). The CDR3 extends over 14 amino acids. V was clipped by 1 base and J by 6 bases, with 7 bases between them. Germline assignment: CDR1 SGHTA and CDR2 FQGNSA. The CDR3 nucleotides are TGTGCCAGCAGCTTAGAGGGGCTTAATTCACCCCTCCACTTT. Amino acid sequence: CASSLEGLNSPLHF.

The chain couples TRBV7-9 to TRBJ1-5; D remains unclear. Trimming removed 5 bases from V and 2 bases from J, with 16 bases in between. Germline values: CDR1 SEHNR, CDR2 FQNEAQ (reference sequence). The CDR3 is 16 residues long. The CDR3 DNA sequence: TGTGCCAGCAGCCGTGCCGATTTTGGAGGCAATCAGCCCCAGCATTTT. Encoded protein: CASSRADFGGNQPQHF.

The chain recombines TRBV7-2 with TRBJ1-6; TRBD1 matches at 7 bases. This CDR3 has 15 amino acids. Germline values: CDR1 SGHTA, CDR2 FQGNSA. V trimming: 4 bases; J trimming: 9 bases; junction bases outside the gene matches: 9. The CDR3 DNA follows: TGTGCCAGCAGCTCCTTGGAGGGGGCAATTTCACCCCTCCACTTT. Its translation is CASSSLEGAISPLHF.

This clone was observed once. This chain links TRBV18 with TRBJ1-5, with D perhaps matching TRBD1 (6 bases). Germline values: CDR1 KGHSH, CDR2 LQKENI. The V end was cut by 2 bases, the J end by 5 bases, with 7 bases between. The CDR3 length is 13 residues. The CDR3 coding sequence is TGTGCCAGCTCACCAAAGGGGGATCAGCCCCAGCATTTT. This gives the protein CASSPKGDQPQHF.

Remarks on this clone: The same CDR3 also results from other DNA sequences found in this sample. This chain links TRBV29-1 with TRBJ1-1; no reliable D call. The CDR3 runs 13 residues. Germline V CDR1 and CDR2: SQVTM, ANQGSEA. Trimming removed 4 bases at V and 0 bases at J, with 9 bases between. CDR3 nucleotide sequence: TGCAGCGTTGTGGCCGGGGTGAACACTGAAGCTTTCTTT. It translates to CSVVAGVNTEAFF.

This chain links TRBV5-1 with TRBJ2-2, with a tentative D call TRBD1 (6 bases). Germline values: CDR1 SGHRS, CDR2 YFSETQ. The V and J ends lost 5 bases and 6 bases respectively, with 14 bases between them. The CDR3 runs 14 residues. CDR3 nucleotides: TGCGCCAGCAGACCCAACACAGGGTCCGGGGAGCTGTTTTTT. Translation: CASRPNTGSGELFF.

As DNA, the CDR3 is TGTGCCAGCAGCCAAGATTTGGGCGGGTATTCACCCCTCCACTTT. This translates into CASSQDLGGYSPLHF. This sequence joins TRBV3-1 (or the pseudogene TRBV3-2) and TRBJ1-6; D unclear. CDR3 size: 15 residues. CDR1 and CDR2 (germline): LGHDT, YNNKEL (reference sequence). Trimming took 0 bases from V and 8 from J, leaving 11 bases between them.

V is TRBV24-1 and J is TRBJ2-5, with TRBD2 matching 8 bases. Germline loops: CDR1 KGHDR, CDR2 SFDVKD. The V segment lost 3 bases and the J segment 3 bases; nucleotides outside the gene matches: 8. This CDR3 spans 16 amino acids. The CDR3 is CATSDGTRALEETQYF. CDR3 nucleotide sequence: TGTGCCACCAGTGATGGGACTAGAGCACTAGAAGAGACCCAGTACTTC.

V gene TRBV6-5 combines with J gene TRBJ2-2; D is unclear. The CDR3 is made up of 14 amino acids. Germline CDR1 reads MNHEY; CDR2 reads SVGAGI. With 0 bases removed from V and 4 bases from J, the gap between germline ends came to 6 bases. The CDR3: CASSYSPSTGELFF. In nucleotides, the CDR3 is TGTGCCAGCAGTTACTCGCCCAGCACCGGGGAGCTGTTTTTT.

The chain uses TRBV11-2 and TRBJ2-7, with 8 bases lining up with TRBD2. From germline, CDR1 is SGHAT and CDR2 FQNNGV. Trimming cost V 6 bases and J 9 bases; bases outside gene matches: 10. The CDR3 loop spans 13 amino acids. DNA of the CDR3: TGTGCCAGCAGAAGAACAGCGGGGGAGCGGCAGTACTTC. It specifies CASRRTAGERQYF.

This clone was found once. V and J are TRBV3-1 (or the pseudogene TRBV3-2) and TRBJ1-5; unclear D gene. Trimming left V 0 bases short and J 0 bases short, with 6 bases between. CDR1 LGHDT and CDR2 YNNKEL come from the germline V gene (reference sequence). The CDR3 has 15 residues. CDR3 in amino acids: CASSQESDSNQPQHF. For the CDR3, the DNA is TGTGCCAGCAGCCAAGAGTCAGATAGCAATCAGCCCCAGCATTTT.

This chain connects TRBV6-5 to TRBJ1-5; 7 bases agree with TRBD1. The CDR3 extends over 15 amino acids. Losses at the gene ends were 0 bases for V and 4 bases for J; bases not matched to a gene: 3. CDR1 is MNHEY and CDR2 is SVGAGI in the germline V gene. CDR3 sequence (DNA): TGTGCCAGCAGTTACTCGGGACAGATTAATCAGCCCCAGCATTTT. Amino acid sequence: CASSYSGQINQPQHF.